This paragraph reports one T cell receptor beta chain. Methods used by the authors: Counts of nucleated cells, estimated from reference gene primer amplification, were obtained. Measured with immunoSEQ multiplex PCR; TCRdb has only the in-frame clones, and not every one. D and trimming were read from the DNA, whereas the V and J calls and clone size are those reported in that table. This sample yields about 480,000 clones, of which around 89% are seen a single time; around 4.4% belongs to the top ten. CDR1 and CDR2 from the germline V gene are MDHEN and SYDVKM. CDR3 length: 14 amino acids. With 4 bases removed from V and 6 bases from J, the gap between germline ends came to 15 bases. The data are from a study of blood T cell repertoires in COVID-19. Study information: Spain, Italy and the United States supplied samples that represented acute and convalescent COVID-19. T cells, B-cell-depleted T cells, or PBMCs supplied cDNA or gDNA.

V usage is TRBV28 and J usage is TRBJ1-2, with unresolved D. Sequenced material: peripheral blood. This TCR derives from a woman between 25 and 40 years old with acute or convalescent COVID-19. The CDR3 loop is CASSSGSIRDGYTF. The CDR3 DNA reads TGTGCCAGCAGTTCCGGAAGTATTCGGGATGGCTACACCTTC.